Each of the 2 T cell receptor beta chains below was sequenced from the same sample in a study of cytomegalovirus exposure and HLA in healthy donors. The PCR used 60 Vbeta and 13 Jbeta primers. Method: immunoSEQ multiplex PCR; TCRdb's copy keeps in-frame clones and lacks some. This table has 80,000 to 95,000 clones, over 55% appearing once. Input material: PBMCs. The receptor source for this set is a woman aged 25-40 years in good health and CMV-seronegative.

J is TRBJ1-2 and V is TRBV29-1; no definite D call. The CDR3 extends over 17 amino acids. V shed 2 bases and J shed 3 bases, with 22 bases lying between them. The germline CDR1 and CDR2 sequences are SQVTM and ANQGSEA. CDR3 nucleotides: TGCAGCGTTGAACCGCTAAAGACCCCCCGGAGAGACTATGGCTACACCTTC. This sequence encodes CSVEPLKTPRRDYGYTF. Full variable domain (rest looked up from reference TRBV29-1 and TRBJ1-2): SAVISQKPSRDICQRGTSLTIQCQVDSQVTMMFWYRQQPGQSLTLIATANQGSEATYESGFVIDKFPISRPNLTFSTLTVSNMSPEDSSIYLCSVEPLKTPRRDYGYTFGSGTRLTVV.

The rearrangement uses TRBV7-9 and TRBJ1-2; D uncertain. Per germline, CDR1 SEHNR and CDR2 FQNEAQ (reference sequence). The CDR3 length is 15 residues. V dropped 2 bases and J dropped 6 bases, with 16 bases sitting between them. The CDR3 is CASSLSTSLAHGYTF. DNA for the CDR3: TGTGCCAGCAGCTTATCAACATCCCTAGCCCATGGCTACACCTTC.